Listed here are 29 T cell receptor beta chains from one sample, sequenced in a study of T cells in Graves' hyperthyroidism and ophthalmopathy (dated 2019 in TCRdb). Library method: multiplex PCR. The instrument was an Illumina HiSeq 2000. Amplification of TCR beta CDR3 regions was carried out from RNA transcripts. For the first round of RT-PCR on the TCR CDR3, the HTBI primer set was used together with the Qiagen OneStep RT-PCR kit. Through fastp at Q25 and MiXCR, TCRdb rebuilt clones from the public reads, retaining in-frame beta chains. Rows with one shared CDR3 protein collapse into an entry with the most common genes and DNA. Present in this sample are 500,000 to 600,000 distinct CDR3 sequences, 16% of which were seen just once. The ten top clones hold 15% to 20% of the sample. Sequenced input: blood. The receptors stem from a woman between 18 and 29 years old with Graves' hyperthyroidism.

This clonotype was recorded many times. The rearrangement links TRBV6-1 to TRBJ1-5; D unresolved. Trimming shortened V by 5 bases and J by 2 bases, and 16 bases separated the two germline ends. From germline, CDR1 is MNHNS and CDR2 SASEGT. The CDR3 loop spans 16 amino acids. The CDR3 bases are TGTGCCAGCAGTCGCCCCGGTGGAAAGGGCAATCAGCCCCAGCATTTT. Amino acid sequence: CASSRPGGKGNQPQHF.

This clonotype was counted between two and nine times. J is TRBJ2-1 and V is TRBV10-3; TRBD1 or TRBD2 may be the D gene (6 bases each). CDR3 length: 13 amino acids. The germline V gene has CDR1 ENHRY and CDR2 SYGVKD. The ends were cut back, 6 bases at V and 9 bases at J, with 15 bases in the middle. This CDR3 reads CAISDGGGSEQFF. The CDR3, as DNA: TGTGCCATCAGCGACGGAGGGGGGAGTGAGCAGTTCTTC.

V usage is TRBV28 and J usage is TRBJ2-1; 13 bases fit TRBD2. This CDR3 is built from 17 residues. The V segment lost 4 bases and the J segment 7 bases; nucleotides outside the gene matches: 10. The germline gives CDR1 MDHEN, CDR2 SYDVKM. CDR3 loop: CASSSSAGTSGTNEQFF. For the CDR3, the DNA is TGTGCCAGCAGTTCCAGCGCCGGGACTAGCGGGACGAATGAGCAGTTCTTC.

This chain uses TRBV7-2 with TRBJ1-2; TRBD1 aligns across 8 bases. V lost 4 bases and J lost 7; bases outside the gene matches: 5. The CDR3 is 13 amino acids. CDR1 is SGHTA and CDR2 is FQGNSA in the germline V gene. The CDR3 coding sequence is TGTGCCAGCAGCTCAGGGGGCTTTGGTGGCTACACCTTC. It encodes CASSSGGFGGYTF. The full variable domain, its missing parts supplied by reference TRBV7-2 and TRBJ1-2, is GAGVSQSPSNKVTEKGKDVELRCDPISGHTALYWYRQSLGQGLEFLIYFQGNSAPDKSGLPSDRFSAERTGGSVSTLTIQRTQQEDSAVYLCASSSGGFGGYTFGSGTRLTVV.

The chain carries TRBV4-2 and TRBJ2-3; D possibly matches TRBD1 or TRBD2 (5 bases each). The CDR3 loop spans 16 amino acids. Germline V gene sequence: CDR1 LGHNA, CDR2 YNFKEQ. V lost 0 bases to trimming and J lost 0 bases, with 10 bases between them. CDR3 region: CASSQDWDGSTDTQYF. The CDR3 region has the DNA TGTGCCAGCAGCCAAGATTGGGACGGAAGCACAGATACGCAGTATTTT.

This clonotype was counted a few times. The chain joins TRBV20-1 to TRBJ1-6; the match to TRBD1 covers 9 bases. Trimming took 4 bases from V and 10 from J; bases not matched to a gene: 11. Germline V gene lookup returns CDR1 DFQATT and CDR2 SNEGSKA (reference sequence). This CDR3 is built from 15 residues. CDR3 DNA sequence: TGCAGTGCTACCCTCGAGGGACAGGGAAGCTCACCCCTCCACTTT. This codes for CSATLEGQGSSPLHF.

This chain links TRBV9 with TRBJ1-2, with D perhaps matching TRBD1 (5 bases). CDR1 is SGDLS and CDR2 is YYNGEE in the germline V gene. The CDR3 runs to 16 residues. V lost 6 bases and J lost 3, with 21 bases in between. The CDR3 DNA sequence: TGTGCCAGCACCAGAACCGACAGCAACCGGGACTATGGCTACACCTTC. It is translated as CASTRTDSNRDYGYTF.

This clonotype was picked up many times. J is TRBJ1-5 and V is TRBV6-5; D is uncertain. Germline assignment: CDR1 MNHEY and CDR2 SVGAGI. CDR3 length equals 13 residues. The ends were cut back, 0 bases at V and 9 bases at J, with 9 bases in the middle. The CDR3 DNA follows: TGTGCCAGCAGTTACTCGTTGCCGGCGCCCCAGCATTTT. This gives the protein CASSYSLPAPQHF.

J is TRBJ2-5 and V is TRBV7-9; either TRBD1 or TRBD2 may fit D (5 bases each). Germline CDR1 and CDR2: SEHNR and FQNEAQ (reference sequence). This CDR3 is built from 16 residues. Trimming shortened V by 1 base and J by 0 bases, and 12 bases separated the two germline ends. The DNA of the CDR3 is TGTGCCAGCAGCTTAGTGAGGGGAAAGTACCAAGAGACCCAGTACTTC. It encodes CASSLVRGKYQETQYF.

The chain joins TRBV28 to TRBJ2-1; TRBD1 aligns across 7 bases. With 5 bases clipped from V and 6 bases from J, the junction kept 4 bases outside the gene matches. Germline CDR1 MDHEN, CDR2 SYDVKM. The CDR3 is made up of 13 amino acids. The CDR3: CASSTGQSNEQFF. The CDR3 region has the DNA TGTGCCAGCAGTACGGGACAGTCCAATGAGCAGTTCTTC.

This clonotype was detected a few times. The gene calls are TRBV9 and TRBJ1-4; 9 nucleotides line up with TRBD1. Germline CDR1 reads SGDLS; CDR2 reads YYNGEE. There are 16 residues in the CDR3. J lost 1 base, V lost 0 bases, and 1 base had no gene match. In DNA form, the CDR3 reads TGTGCCAGCAGCGTAGAGACAGGGGGAACTAATGAAAAACTGTTTTTT. Amino acids: CASSVETGGTNEKLFF.

J is TRBJ2-1 and V is TRBV12-3 or TRBV12-4; 14 nucleotides agree with TRBD2. The CDR3 is 15 residues long. V shed 2 bases, J shed 10 bases, and the junction held 4 bases outside the gene matches. As DNA, the CDR3 is TGTGCCAGCAGTTTAAGACTAGCGGGAGGGCGGGAGCAGTTCTTC. Amino acids: CASSLRLAGGREQFF.

This clonotype has a count of ten or more. Here the CDR3 reads CASRPTWITNTEAFF. The CDR3 DNA reads as TGTGCCAGCAGACCCACGTGGATCACGAACACTGAAGCTTTCTTT. The chain has TRBV27 and TRBJ1-1, with D unresolved. Trimming took 6 bases from V and 1 from J, leaving 15 bases between them. Germline loops: CDR1 MNHEY, CDR2 SMNVEV (reference sequence). The CDR3 loop spans 15 amino acids.

This clonotype came up many times. This chain joins TRBV7-9 and TRBJ2-1; TRBD2 might be the D (6 bases). V was cut by 5 bases and J by 10 bases, with 15 bases left in between. The CDR3 is made up of 13 amino acids. Germline V gene data show CDR1 as SEHNR and CDR2 as FQNEAQ (reference sequence). CDR3 sequence (DNA): TGTGCCAGCAGCCTCACGGGGGACCCGGAGCAGTTCTTC. It encodes CASSLTGDPEQFF.

This clonotype was seen ten or more times. The V and J genes are TRBV2 and TRBJ2-2; the match to TRBD1 covers 9 bases. Trimming at V came to 10 bases and at J to 5 bases, leaving 8 bases not matched to a gene. Germline CDR1 and CDR2: SNHLY and FYNNEI. CDR3 length: 14 amino acids. This CDR3 reads CATTGQGNTGELFF. The CDR3 DNA reads as TGTGCCACGACGGGACAGGGAAATACCGGGGAGCTGTTTTTT.

Ten or more counts support this clonotype. This chain uses TRBV5-1 with TRBJ2-1; the D gene could be TRBD1 or TRBD2 (7 bases each). The CDR3 has 16 residues. Germline V CDR1 and CDR2: SGHRS, YFSETQ. V dropped 4 bases and J dropped 9 bases, with 23 bases sitting between them. The CDR3: CASSTRGGTPYGEQFF. For the CDR3, the DNA is TGCGCCAGCAGCACCAGGGGGGGGACCCCCTATGGTGAGCAGTTCTTC.

This clonotype was counted ten times or more. The CDR3, as DNA: TGTGCCAGCAGTGAAGATCTGGAGGAGGGCTACACCTTC. Amino acids: CASSEDLEEGYTF. The rearrangement joins TRBV2 to TRBJ1-2; the D is unclear. V lost 1 base, J lost 8 bases, and 11 bases lay in between. Germline V gene lookup returns CDR1 SNHLY and CDR2 FYNNEI. The CDR3 has 13 residues.

For the CDR3, the DNA is TGCAGTGCTAGGGGAGGACTAGCGGGTTTCTACGAGCAGTACTTC. Protein: CSARGGLAGFYEQYF. The chain employs TRBV20-1 and TRBJ2-7; 11 nucleotides align to TRBD2. This CDR3 region has 15 residues. In germline, CDR1 is DFQATT, CDR2 SNEGSKA (reference sequence). V lost 3 bases, J lost 3 bases, and 7 bases stayed unmatched.

In this sample, this clonotype turned up many times. This rearrangement joins TRBV20-1 to TRBJ2-5; TRBD2 aligns across 7 bases. The CDR3 is 12 amino acids. The germline V gene encodes CDR1 DFQATT and CDR2 SNEGSKA (reference sequence). Trimming took 6 bases from V and 7 from J; bases not matched to a gene: 8. CDR3 in amino acids: CSAWTSFGTQYF. CDR3 DNA sequence: TGCAGTGCCTGGACTAGTTTCGGGACCCAGTACTTC.

This clonotype showed up just a few times. The V and J genes are TRBV19 and TRBJ1-3; 7 positions agree with TRBD1. The trim removed 5 bases at V and 4 bases at J, leaving 11 bases unmatched. The CDR3 has 16 amino acids. CDR1 and CDR2 (germline): LNHDA, SQIVND (reference sequence). The DNA of the CDR3 is TGTGCCAGTAGTGTGACAGGGCGGCCGCCCGGAAACACCATATATTTT. Translated, it gives CASSVTGRPPGNTIYF.

The chain couples TRBV24-1 to TRBJ2-2; D unresolved. Trimming cost V 5 bases and J 2 bases, with 5 bases left between them. The CDR3 extends over 13 amino acids. Germline-derived CDR1 and CDR2 are KGHDR and SFDVKD. DNA for the CDR3: TGTGCCACCAGTGTCAGAAACACCGGGGAGCTGTTTTTT. The encoded protein is CATSVRNTGELFF.

This chain connects TRBV6-2 or TRBV6-3 to TRBJ2-3; D call uncertain. V gave up 2 bases and J gave up 2 bases, with 5 bases separating them. Per the germline V gene, CDR1 is MNHEY and CDR2 is SVGEGT. This CDR3 comprises 13 residues. In nucleotides, the CDR3 is TGTGCCAGCAGTTACGCGGACACAGATACGCAGTATTTT. Amino acid sequence: CASSYADTDTQYF.

Note on this clonotype: It may be a read error: a sequence one base away is much more abundant. The chain is built from TRBV29-1 and TRBJ2-1; 7 positions match TRBD1. This CDR3 has 12 residues. Germline V gene data show CDR1 as SQVTM and CDR2 as ANQGSEA. Trimming removed 3 bases from V and 9 bases from J; junction bases left unmatched: 5. The CDR3 is CSVDKGAGEQFF. The CDR3 DNA is TGCAGCGTTGACAAGGGGGCGGGTGAGCAGTTCTTC.

Concerning this clonotype itself: It may be a read error: a sequence one base away is much more abundant. In this CDR3 the conserved last residue, phenylalanine or tryptophan, is missing, so a read error is likely. The rearrangement uses TRBV10-2 and TRBJ2-5; D ambiguous. V was pared by 3 bases and J by 5 bases, with 10 bases between. CDR3 size: 13 residues. Germline lookup yields CDR1 WSHSY and CDR2 SAAADI. CDR3 region: CASSDTDGETQYL. CDR3 coding DNA: TGCGCCAGCAGTGATACTGACGGGGAGACCCAGTACCTC.

The chain combines TRBV12-5 with TRBJ1-5; D uncertain. The CDR3 contains 20 residues. V shed 4 bases and J shed 3 bases, with 28 bases lying between them. Germline V gives CDR1 LGHNT, CDR2 FRNRAP. CDR3 coding DNA: TGTGCTAGTGGTTCCCCGATGAAAAACAGAGTGGGCCTTAACAATCAGCCCCAGCATTTT. Its translation: CASGSPMKNRVGLNNQPQHF.

Notes on this clonotype: The junction departs from germline at one end; a sequencing error may be responsible. The rearrangement joins TRBV5-4 to TRBJ2-6, with TRBD2 identical over 9 bases. CDR1 is SGHNT, CDR2 YYREEE, per germline (reference sequence). The CDR3 length is 12 residues. The CDR3 DNA follows: TGTGCCAGCAGCTTGGACGCGACTAGCGGACCTTTC. This sequence encodes CASSLDATSGPF. Variable domain in full (rest from reference TRBV5-4 and TRBJ2-6): ETGVTQSPTHLIKTRGQQVTLRCSSQSGHNTVSWYQQALGQGPQFIFQYYREEENGRGNFPPRFSGLQFPNYSSELNVNALELDDSALYLCASSLDATSGPFGAGSRLTVL.

This clonotype was found a few times. This chain joins TRBV4-1 and TRBJ2-3; D not certain. The CDR3 has 14 amino acids. The V gene lost 4 bases and the J gene lost 0 bases, with 8 bases spanning the gap. Germline-derived CDR1 and CDR2 are MGHRA and YSYEKL. CDR3 loop: CASSLRTSTDTQYF. The CDR3 DNA reads as TGCGCCAGCAGCCTTAGAACTAGCACAGATACGCAGTATTTT.

The chain is built from TRBV19 and TRBJ2-1; D is uncertain. CDR1 and CDR2 (germline): LNHDA, SQIVND (reference sequence). The V gene lost 1 base and the J gene lost 13 bases, with 17 bases spanning the gap. The CDR3 loop spans 14 amino acids. The CDR3 bases are TGTGCCAGTAGTATAGGGGCCTCCGTTCTCACACAGTTCTTC. Protein sequence: CASSIGASVLTQFF.

This clonotype was seen ten or more times. This rearrangement joins TRBV7-2 to TRBJ2-7; D not certain. The CDR3 runs 15 residues. Trimming stripped 0 bases from V and 2 bases from J, with 11 bases between. The germline CDR1 and CDR2 sequences are SGHTA and FQGNSA. CDR3 sequence (DNA): TGTGCCAGCAGCTTAGCGAGTCAAAATACCTACGAGCAGTACTTC. Protein product: CASSLASQNTYEQYF.